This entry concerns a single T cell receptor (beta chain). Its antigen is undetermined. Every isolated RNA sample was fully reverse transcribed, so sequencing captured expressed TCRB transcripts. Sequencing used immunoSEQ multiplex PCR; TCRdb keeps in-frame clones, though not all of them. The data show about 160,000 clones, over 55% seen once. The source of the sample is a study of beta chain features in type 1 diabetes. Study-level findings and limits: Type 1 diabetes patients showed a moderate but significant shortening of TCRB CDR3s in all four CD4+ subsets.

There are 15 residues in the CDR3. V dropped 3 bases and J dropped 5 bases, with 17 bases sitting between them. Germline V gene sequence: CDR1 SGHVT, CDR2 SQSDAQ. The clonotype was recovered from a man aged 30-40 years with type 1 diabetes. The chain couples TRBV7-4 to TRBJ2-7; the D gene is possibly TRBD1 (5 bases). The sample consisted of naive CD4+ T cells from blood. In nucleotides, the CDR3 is TGTGCCAGCAGCTTTATTTTTGCCAGGGTCAACGAGCAGTACTTC. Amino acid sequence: CASSFIFARVNEQYF.